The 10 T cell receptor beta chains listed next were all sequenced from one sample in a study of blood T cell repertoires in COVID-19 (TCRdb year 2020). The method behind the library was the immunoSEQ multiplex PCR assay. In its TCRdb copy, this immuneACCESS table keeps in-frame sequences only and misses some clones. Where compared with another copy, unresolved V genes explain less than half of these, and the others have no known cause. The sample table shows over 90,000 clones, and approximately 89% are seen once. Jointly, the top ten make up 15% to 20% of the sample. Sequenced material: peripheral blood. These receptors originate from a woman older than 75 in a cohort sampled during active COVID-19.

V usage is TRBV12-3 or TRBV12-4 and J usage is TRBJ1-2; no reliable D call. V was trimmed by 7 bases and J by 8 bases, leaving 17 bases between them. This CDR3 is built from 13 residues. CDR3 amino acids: CASTHLRAGGYTF. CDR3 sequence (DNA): TGTGCCAGCACCCATCTAAGGGCGGGGGGCTACACCTTC.

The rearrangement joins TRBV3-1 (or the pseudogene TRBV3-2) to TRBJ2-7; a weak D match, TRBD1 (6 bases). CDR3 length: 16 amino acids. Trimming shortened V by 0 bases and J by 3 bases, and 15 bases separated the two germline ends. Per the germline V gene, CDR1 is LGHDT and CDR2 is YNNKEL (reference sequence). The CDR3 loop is CASSQERRQGRYEQYF. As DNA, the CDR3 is TGTGCCAGCAGCCAAGAACGACGGCAGGGGCGCTACGAGCAGTACTTC.

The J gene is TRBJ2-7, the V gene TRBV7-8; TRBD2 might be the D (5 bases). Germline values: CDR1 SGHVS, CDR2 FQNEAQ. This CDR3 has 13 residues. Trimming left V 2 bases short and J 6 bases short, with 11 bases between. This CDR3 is CASSLPGWVEQYF. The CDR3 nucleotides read TGTGCCAGCAGCTTACCGGGGTGGGTCGAGCAGTACTTC.

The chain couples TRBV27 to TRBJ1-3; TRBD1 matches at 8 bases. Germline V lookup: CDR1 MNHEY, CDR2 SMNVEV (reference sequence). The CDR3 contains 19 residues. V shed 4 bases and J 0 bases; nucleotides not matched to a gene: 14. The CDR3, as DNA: TGTGCCAGCAGTTCCTCCCCGACGATAGACAGGGGCTCTGGAAACACCATATATTTT. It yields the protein CASSSSPTIDRGSGNTIYF.

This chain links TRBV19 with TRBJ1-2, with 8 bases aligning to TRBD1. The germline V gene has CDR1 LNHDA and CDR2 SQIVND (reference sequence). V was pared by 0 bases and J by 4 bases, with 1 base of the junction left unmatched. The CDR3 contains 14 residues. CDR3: CASSIEGQGYGYTF. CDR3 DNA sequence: TGTGCCAGTAGTATAGAAGGACAGGGCTATGGCTACACCTTC.

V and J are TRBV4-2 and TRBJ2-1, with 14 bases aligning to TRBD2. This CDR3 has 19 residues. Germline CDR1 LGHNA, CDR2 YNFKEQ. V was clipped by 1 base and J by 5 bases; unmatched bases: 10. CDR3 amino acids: CASSQVGTSGSTGHNEQFF. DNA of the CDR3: TGTGCCAGCAGCCAAGTCGGGACTAGCGGGAGTACGGGACACAATGAGCAGTTCTTC.

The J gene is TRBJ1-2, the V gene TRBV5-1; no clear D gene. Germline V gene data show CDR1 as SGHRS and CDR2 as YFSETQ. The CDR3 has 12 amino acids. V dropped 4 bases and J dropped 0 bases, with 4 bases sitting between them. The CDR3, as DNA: TGCGCCAGCAGCCCGTCTAACTATGGCTACACCTTC. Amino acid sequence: CASSPSNYGYTF.

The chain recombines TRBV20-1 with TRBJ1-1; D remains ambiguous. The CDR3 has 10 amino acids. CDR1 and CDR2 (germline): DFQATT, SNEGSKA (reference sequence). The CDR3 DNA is TGCAGCCCTCGAGGCACTGAAGCTTTCTTT. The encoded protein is CSPRGTEAFF.

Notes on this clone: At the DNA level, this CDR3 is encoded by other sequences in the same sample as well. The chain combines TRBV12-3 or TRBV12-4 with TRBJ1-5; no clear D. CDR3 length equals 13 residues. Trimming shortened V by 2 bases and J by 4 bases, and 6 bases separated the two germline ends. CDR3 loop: CASSLSVNQPQHF. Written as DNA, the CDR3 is TGTGCCAGCAGTTTATCGGTTAATCAGCCCCAGCATTTT.

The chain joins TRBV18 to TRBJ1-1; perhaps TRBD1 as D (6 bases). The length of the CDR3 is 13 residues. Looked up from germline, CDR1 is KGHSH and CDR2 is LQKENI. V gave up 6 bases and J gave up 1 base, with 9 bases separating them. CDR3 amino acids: CASSGAENTEAFF. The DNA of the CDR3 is TGTGCCAGCTCGGGGGCGGAGAACACTGAAGCTTTCTTT.